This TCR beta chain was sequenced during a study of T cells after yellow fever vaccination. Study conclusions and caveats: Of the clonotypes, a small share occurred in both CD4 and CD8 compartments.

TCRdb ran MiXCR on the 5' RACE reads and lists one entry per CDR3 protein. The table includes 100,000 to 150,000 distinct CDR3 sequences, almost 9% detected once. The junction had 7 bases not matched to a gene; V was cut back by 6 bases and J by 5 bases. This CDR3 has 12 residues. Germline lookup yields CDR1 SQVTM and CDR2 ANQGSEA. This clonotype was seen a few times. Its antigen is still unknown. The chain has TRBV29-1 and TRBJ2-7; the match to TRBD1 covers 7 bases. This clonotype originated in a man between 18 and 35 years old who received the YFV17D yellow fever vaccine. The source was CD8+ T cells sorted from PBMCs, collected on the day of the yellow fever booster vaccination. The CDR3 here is CSVETTGDEQYV. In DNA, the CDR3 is TGCAGCGTAGAAACCACAGGGGACGAGCAGTACGTC.